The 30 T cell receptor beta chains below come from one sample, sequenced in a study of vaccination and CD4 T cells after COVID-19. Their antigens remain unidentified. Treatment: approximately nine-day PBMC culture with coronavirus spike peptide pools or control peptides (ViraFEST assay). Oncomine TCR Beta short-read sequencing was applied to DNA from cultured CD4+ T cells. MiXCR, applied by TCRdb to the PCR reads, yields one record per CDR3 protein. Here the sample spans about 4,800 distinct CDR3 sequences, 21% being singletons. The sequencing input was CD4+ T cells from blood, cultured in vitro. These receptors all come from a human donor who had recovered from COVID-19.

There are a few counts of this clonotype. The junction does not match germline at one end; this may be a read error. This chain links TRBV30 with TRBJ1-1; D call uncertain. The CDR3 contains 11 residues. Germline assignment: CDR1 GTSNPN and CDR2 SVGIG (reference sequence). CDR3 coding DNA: TGTGCCTGGAGGGAGAACGCTGAAGCTTTCTTT. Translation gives CAWRENAEAFF.

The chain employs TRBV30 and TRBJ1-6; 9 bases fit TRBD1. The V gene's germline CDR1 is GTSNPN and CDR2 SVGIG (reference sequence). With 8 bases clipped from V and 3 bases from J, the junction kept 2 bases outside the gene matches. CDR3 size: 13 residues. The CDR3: CARDRDYNSPLHF. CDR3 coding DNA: TGTGCCCGGGACAGGGACTATAATTCACCCCTCCACTTT.

CDR3 loop: CASSLALDRYQPQHF. In nucleotides, the CDR3 is TGTGCCAGCAGCTTAGCCTTGGACAGATATCAGCCCCAGCATTTT. The V gene is TRBV7-8, the J gene TRBJ1-5; maybe TRBD1 (6 bases). Trimming left V 0 bases short and J 5 bases short, with 11 bases between. CDR1 is SGHVS and CDR2 is FQNEAQ in the germline V gene. CDR3 length equals 15 residues.

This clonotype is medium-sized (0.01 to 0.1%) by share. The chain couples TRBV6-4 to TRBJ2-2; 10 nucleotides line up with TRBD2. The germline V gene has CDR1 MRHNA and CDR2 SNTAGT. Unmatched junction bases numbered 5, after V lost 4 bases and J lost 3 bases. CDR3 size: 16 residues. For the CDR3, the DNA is TGTGCCAGCAGTGTGGAAGCGGGGGGGCACACCGGGGAGCTGTTTTTT. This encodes CASSVEAGGHTGELFF.

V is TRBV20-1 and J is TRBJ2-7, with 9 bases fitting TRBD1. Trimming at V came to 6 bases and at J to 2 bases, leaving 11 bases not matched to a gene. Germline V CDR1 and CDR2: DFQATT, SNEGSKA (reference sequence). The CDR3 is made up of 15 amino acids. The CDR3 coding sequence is TGCAGTGCCATCACCGGGACAGGGTTTGCCTACGAGCAGTACTTC. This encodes CSAITGTGFAYEQYF.

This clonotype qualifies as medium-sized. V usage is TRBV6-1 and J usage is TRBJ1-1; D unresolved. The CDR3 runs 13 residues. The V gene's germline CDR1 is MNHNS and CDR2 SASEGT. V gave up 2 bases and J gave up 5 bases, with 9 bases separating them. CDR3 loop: CASSELGITEAFF. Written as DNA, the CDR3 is TGTGCCAGCAGTGAATTAGGGATAACTGAAGCTTTCTTT.

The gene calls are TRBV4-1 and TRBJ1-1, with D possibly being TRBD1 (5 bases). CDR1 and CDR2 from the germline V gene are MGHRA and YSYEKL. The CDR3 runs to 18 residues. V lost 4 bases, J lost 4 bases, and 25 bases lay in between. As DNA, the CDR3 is TGCGCCAGCAGCCTTCTCTGGCTCGGCGGGGGGAGTAGCACTGAAGCTTTCTTT. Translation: CASSLLWLGGGSSTEAFF.

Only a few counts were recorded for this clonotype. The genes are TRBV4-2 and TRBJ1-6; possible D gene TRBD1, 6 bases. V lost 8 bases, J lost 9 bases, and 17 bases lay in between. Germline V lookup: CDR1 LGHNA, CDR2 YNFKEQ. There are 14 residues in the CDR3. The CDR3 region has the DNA TGTGCCAGCCAAATAACAGGGAAGGGTTCACCCCTCCACTTT. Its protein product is CASQITGKGSPLHF.

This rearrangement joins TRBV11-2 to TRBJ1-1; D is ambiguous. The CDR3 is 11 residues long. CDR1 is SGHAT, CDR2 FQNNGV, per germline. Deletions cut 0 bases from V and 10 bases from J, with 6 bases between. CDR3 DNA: TGTGCCAGCAGCTTAGAGCGCGGAGCTTTCTTT. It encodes CASSLERGAFF.

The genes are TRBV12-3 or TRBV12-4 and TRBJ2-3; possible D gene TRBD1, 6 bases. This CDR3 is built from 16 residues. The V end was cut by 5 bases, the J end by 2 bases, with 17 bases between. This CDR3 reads CASSRGNWVYTDTQYF. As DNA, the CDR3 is TGTGCCAGCAGTAGGGGGAATTGGGTTTACACAGATACGCAGTATTTT.

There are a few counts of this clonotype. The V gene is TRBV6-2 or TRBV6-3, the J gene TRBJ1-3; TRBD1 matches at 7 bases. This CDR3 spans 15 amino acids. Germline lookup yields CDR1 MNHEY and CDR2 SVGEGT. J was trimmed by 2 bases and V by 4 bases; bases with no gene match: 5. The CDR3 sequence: CASSFTTGPGNTIYF. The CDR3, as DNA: TGTGCCAGCAGTTTCACGACAGGGCCTGGAAACACCATATATTTT.

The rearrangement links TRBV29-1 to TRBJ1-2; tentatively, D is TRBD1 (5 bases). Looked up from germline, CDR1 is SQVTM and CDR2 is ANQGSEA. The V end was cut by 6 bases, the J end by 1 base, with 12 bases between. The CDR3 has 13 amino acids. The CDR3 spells CSVRTRGNYGYTF. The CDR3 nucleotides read TGCAGCGTACGGACGAGGGGTAACTATGGCTACACCTTC.

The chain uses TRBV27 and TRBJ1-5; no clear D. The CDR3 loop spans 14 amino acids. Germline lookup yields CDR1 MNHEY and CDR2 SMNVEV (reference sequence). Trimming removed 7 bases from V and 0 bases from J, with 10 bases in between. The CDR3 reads CASNPGFSNQPQHF. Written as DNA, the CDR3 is TGTGCCAGCAACCCCGGGTTTAGCAATCAGCCCCAGCATTTT.

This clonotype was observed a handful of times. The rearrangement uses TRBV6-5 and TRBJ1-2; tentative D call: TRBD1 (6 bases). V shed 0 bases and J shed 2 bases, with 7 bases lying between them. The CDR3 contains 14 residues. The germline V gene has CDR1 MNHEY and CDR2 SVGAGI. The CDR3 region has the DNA TGTGCCAGCAGTTACTCAACAGGGAACTATGGCTACACCTTC. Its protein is CASSYSTGNYGYTF.

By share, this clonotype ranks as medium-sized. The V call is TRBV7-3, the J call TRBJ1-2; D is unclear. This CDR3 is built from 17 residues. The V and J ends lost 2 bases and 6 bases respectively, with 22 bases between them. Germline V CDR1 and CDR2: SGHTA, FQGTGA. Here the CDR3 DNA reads TGTGCCAGCAGCTTAGGCCCCCCGGGCGGTAGTCCGAATGGCTACACCTTC. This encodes CASSLGPPGGSPNGYTF. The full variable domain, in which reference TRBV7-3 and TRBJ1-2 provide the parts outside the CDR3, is GAGVSQTPSNKVTEKGKYVELRCDPISGHTALYWYRQSLGQGPEFLIYFQGTGAADDSGLPNDRFFAVRPEGSVSTLKIQRTERGDSAVYLCASSLGPPGGSPNGYTFGSGTRLTVV.

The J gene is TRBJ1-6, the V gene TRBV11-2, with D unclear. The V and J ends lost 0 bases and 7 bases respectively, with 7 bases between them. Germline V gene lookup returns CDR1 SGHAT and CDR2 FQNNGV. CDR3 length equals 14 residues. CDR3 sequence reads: CASSLDKGNSPLHF. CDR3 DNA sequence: TGTGCCAGCAGCTTAGATAAAGGGAATTCACCCCTCCACTTT.

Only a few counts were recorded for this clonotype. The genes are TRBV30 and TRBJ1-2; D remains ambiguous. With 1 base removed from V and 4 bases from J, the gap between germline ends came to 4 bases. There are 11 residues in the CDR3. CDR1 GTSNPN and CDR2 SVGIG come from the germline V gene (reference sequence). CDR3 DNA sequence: TGTGCCTGGAGTGAGTCCTATGGCTACACCTTC. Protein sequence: CAWSESYGYTF.

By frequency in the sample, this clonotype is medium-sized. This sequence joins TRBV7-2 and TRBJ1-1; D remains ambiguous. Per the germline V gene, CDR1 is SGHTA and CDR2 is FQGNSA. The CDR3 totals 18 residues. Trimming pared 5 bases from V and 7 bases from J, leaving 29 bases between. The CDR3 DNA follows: TGTGCCAGCAGCCTCGCCCGCAAATCCACTATGGAAGCCCGTGAAGCTTTCTTT. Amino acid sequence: CASSLARKSTMEAREAFF. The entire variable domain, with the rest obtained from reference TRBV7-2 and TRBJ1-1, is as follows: GAGVSQSPSNKVTEKGKDVELRCDPISGHTALYWYRQSLGQGLEFLIYFQGNSAPDKSGLPSDRFSAERTGGSVSTLTIQRTQQEDSAVYLCASSLARKSTMEAREAFFGQGTRLTVV.

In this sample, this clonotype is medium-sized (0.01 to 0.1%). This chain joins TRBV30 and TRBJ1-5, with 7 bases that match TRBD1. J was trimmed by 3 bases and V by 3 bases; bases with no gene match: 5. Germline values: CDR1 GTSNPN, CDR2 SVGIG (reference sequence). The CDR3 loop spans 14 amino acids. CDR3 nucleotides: TGTGCCTGGAGGGGGGACAGTTACAATCAGCCCCAGCATTTT. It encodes CAWRGDSYNQPQHF.

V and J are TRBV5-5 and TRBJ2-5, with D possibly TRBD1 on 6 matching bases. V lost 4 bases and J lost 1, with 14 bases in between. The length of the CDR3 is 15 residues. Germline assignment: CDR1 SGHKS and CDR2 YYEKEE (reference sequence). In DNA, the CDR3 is TGTGCCAGCAGCCTAACGGACAGTTTCCAAGAGACCCAGTACTTC. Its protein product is CASSLTDSFQETQYF. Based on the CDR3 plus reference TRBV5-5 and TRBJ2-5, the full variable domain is DAGVTQSPTHLIKTRGQQVTLRCSPISGHKSVSWYQQVLGQGPQFIFQYYEKEERGRGNFPDRFSARQFPNYSSELNVNALLLGDSALYLCASSLTDSFQETQYFGPGTRLLVL.

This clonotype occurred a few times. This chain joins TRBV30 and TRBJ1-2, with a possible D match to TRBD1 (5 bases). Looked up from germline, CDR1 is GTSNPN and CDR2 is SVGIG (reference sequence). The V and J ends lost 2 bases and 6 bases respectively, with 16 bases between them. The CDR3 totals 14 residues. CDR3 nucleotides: TGTGCCTGGAGTCCAAGGGGCTTCCCGGATGGCTACACCTTC. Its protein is CAWSPRGFPDGYTF.

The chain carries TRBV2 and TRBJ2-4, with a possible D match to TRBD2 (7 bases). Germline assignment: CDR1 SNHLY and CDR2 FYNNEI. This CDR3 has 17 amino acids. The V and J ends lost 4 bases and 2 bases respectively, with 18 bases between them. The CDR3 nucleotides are TGTGCCAGCAGTGTAGAGGGGGGGGGCCTGACCAAAAACATTCAGTACTTC. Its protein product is CASSVEGGGLTKNIQYF.

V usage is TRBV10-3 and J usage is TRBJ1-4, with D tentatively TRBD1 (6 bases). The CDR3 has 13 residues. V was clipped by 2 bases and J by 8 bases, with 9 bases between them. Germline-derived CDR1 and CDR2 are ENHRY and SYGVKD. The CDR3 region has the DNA TGTGCCATCAGTGAGACAGGGTGGGAAAAACTGTTTTTT. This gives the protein CAISETGWEKLFF.

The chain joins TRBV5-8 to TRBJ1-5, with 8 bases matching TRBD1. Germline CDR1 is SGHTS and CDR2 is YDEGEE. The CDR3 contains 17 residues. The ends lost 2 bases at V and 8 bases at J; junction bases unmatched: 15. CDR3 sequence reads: CASSFAGGGFPLEPQHF. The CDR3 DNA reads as TGTGCCAGCAGCTTCGCAGGGGGCGGCTTCCCTTTAGAGCCCCAGCATTTT.

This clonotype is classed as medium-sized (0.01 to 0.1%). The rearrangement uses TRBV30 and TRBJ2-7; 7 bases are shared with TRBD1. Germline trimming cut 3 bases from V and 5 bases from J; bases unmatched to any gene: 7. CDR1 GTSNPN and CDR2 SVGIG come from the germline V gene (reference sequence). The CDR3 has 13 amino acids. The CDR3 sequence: CAWRTGLNHEQYF. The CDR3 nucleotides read TGTGCCTGGAGGACAGGGTTAAACCACGAGCAGTACTTC.

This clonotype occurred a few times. The CDR3 bases are TGTGCCAGCCGACTAGCGGGGTCCTACGAGCAGTACTTC. Translation gives CASRLAGSYEQYF. The chain recombines TRBV25-1 with TRBJ2-7, with TRBD2 identical over 11 bases. V was pared by 8 bases and J by 1 base, with 1 base of the junction left unmatched. Per the germline V gene, CDR1 is MGHDK and CDR2 is SYGVNS. The CDR3 covers 13 residues.

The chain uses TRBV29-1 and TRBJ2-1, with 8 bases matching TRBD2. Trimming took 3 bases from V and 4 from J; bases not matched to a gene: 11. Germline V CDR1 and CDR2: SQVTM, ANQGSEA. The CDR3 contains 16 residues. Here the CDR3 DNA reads TGCAGCGTTGAGTCCAGCGGGGGACCAATGTACAATGAGCAGTTCTTC. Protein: CSVESSGGPMYNEQFF.

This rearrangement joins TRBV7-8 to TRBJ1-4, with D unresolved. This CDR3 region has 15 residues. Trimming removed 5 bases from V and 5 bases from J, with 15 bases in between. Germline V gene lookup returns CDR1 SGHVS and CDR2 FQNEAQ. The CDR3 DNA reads TGTGCCAGCAGCCAGCGGCTTTGGGCAAATGAAAAACTGTTTTTT. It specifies CASSQRLWANEKLFF. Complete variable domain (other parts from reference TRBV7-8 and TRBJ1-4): GAGVSQSPRYKVAKRGQDVALRCDPISGHVSLFWYQQALGQGPEFLTYFQNEAQLDKSGLPSDRFFAERPEGSVSTLKIQRTQQEDSAVYLCASSQRLWANEKLFFGSGTQLSVL.

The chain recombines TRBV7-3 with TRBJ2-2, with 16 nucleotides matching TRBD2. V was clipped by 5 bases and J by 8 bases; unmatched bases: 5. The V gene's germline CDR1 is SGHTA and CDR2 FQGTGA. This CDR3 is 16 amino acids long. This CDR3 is CASSPGLAGGTGELFF. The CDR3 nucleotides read TGTGCCAGCAGCCCGGGACTAGCGGGGGGGACTGGGGAGCTGTTTTTT.

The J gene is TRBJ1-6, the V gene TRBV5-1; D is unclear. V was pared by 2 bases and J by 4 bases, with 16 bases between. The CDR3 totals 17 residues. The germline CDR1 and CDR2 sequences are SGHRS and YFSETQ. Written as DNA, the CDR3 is TGCGCCAGCAGCTTCGGCAGAAATGAGGGTTATAATTCACCCCTCCACTTT. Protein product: CASSFGRNEGYNSPLHF.